This T cell receptor beta chain was recorded in a study of blood T cells in healthy people across ages. Trimming at V came to 5 bases and at J to 2 bases, leaving 13 bases not matched to a gene. The germline gives CDR1 MNHEY, CDR2 SMNVEV (reference sequence). CDR3 length: 18 amino acids. A second PCR, run for roughly 7 to 11 cycles, used a sample-barcoded 5' primer plus a J-beta primer mix. A single record per CDR3 protein comes from TCRdb applying MiXCR to the 5' RACE reads. Of 550,000 to 800,000 distinct CDR3 sequences listed, 32% are singletons. This clonotype showed up many times. The sequenced sample was blood. This sequence joins TRBV27 and TRBJ2-3; 10 bases fit TRBD2. The TCR originated in a woman aged 80 or older in good health. DNA of the CDR3: TGTGCCAGCAGTGATATTCGACTAGCGGGTATCCACACAGATACGCAGTATTTT. Its translation is CASSDIRLAGIHTDTQYF.